This TCR beta chain derives from a study of OX40 agonist ivuxolimab in advanced cancers. Background on the study: Three patients responded partially, comprising one with hepatocellular carcinoma and two with cutaneous melanoma. Study-wide results and caveats: CD8+ T cells (on average) carried more expanded clones than CD4+ T cells. Several nonresponders also turned out to have low normalized T-cell clonal expansion.

For this clone: Its antigen is unidentified.

Libraries were prepared by immunoSEQ multiplex PCR; TCRdb keeps only in-frame clonotypes and omits some of them. The sample consists of tens of thousands of clones, 75% to 85% of them appearing once. CDR1 is KGHSH and CDR2 is LQKENI in the germline V gene. V gave up 5 bases and J gave up 2 bases; unmatched junction bases: 12. This CDR3 comprises 16 residues. The starting material was CD4+ or CD8+ T cells sorted from blood, obtained in a trial of the OX40 agonist ivuxolimab. The chain couples TRBV18 to TRBJ2-7; 7 nucleotides line up with TRBD1. The TCR sequence derives from an adult with an advanced solid tumor such as melanoma, head and neck, liver or kidney cancer. CDR3 residues: CASSSISGTDPYEQYF. The CDR3 DNA is TGTGCCAGCTCATCCATCTCCGGGACAGACCCCTACGAGCAGTACTTC.